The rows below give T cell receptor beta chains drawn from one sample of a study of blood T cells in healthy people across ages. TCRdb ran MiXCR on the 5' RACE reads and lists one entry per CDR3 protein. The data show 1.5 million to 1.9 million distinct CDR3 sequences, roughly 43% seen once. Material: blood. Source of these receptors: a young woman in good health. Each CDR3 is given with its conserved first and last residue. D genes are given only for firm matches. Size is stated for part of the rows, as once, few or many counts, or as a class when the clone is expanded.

CDR3 protein: CASSYSKWGNTEAFF
CDR3 DNA: TGTGCCAGCAGTTACTCGAAATGGGGCAACACTGAAGCTTTCTTT
J gene: TRBJ1-1
clone size: few
V gene: TRBV6-5
D gene: .

CDR3 protein: CSVEDPGSSFF
CDR3 DNA: TGCAGCGTTGAAGATCCAGGGTCATCTTTCTTT
J gene: TRBJ1-1
clone size: few
V gene: TRBV29-1
D gene: .

CDR3 protein: CASSQVGRQGAHGYTF
CDR3 DNA: TGCGCCAGCAGCCAAGTAGGAAGACAGGGGGCCCATGGCTACACCTTC
J gene: TRBJ1-2
clone size: few
V gene: TRBV4-1
D gene: TRBD1

CDR3 protein: CSARKGPYGYTF
CDR3 DNA: TGCAGTGCTAGAAAAGGACCCTATGGCTACACCTTC
J gene: TRBJ1-2
clone size: once
V gene: TRBV20-1
D gene: .

CDR3 protein: CSASDMKTQYF
CDR3 DNA: TGCAGTGCTAGCGACATGAAGACCCAGTACTTC
J gene: TRBJ2-5
clone size: few
V gene: TRBV20-1
D gene: .

CDR3 protein: CASSLAAISYEQYF
CDR3 DNA: TGTGCCAGCAGCTTAGCGGCAATCTCCTACGAGCAGTACTTC
J gene: TRBJ2-7
clone size: .
V gene: TRBV7-8
D gene: .

CDR3 protein: CASSLVGGVYEQYF
CDR3 DNA: TGTGCCAGCAGTTTAGTGGGCGGCGTCTACGAGCAGTACTTC
J gene: TRBJ2-7
clone size: few
V gene: TRBV27
D gene: .

CDR3 protein: CSVGQSYNTEAFF
CDR3 DNA: TGCAGCGTGGGACAGTCCTATAACACTGAAGCTTTCTTT
J gene: TRBJ1-1
clone size: few
V gene: TRBV29-1
D gene: TRBD1

CDR3 protein: CASSRRQRTSGRYPDTQYF
CDR3 DNA: TGTGCCAGCAGTCGCAGGCAGAGGACTAGCGGGAGGTATCCAGATACGCAGTATTTT
J gene: TRBJ2-3
clone size: few
V gene: TRBV2
D gene: TRBD2

CDR3 protein: CSARGGRGRTDTQYF
CDR3 DNA: TGCAGTGCTAGAGGGGGGAGGGGTCGCACAGATACGCAGTATTTT
J gene: TRBJ2-3
clone size: .
V gene: TRBV20-1
D gene: TRBD2

CDR3 protein: CASSGLAGANVLTF
CDR3 DNA: TGTGCCAGCAGTGGACTAGCTGGGGCCAACGTCCTGACTTTC
J gene: TRBJ2-6
clone size: few
V gene: TRBV25-1
D gene: .

CDR3 protein: CSAMTPSIGKLFF
CDR3 DNA: TGCAGTGCTATGACCCCTAGCATCGGAAAACTGTTTTTT
J gene: TRBJ1-4
clone size: .
V gene: TRBV20-1
D gene: .

CDR3 protein: CASSQPDSNSNQPQHF
CDR3 DNA: TGCGCCAGCAGCCAACCGGACAGTAATAGCAATCAGCCCCAGCATTTT
J gene: TRBJ1-5
clone size: .
V gene: TRBV4-1
D gene: .

CDR3 protein: CSARQNSGRTETQYF
CDR3 DNA: TGCAGTGCTAGACAAAATTCAGGGAGAACGGAGACCCAGTACTTC
J gene: TRBJ2-5
clone size: .
V gene: TRBV20-1
D gene: .

CDR3 protein: CASTQFSNEQFF
CDR3 DNA: TGTGCCAGCACGCAGTTTTCCAATGAGCAGTTCTTC
J gene: TRBJ2-1
clone size: .
V gene: TRBV2
D gene: .

CDR3 protein: CASSTPGGNEQYF
CDR3 DNA: TGTGCCAGCAGCACCCCCGGGGGCAATGAGCAGTACTTC
J gene: TRBJ2-5
clone size: .
V gene: TRBV7-2
D gene: .

CDR3 protein: CSVEASGGAGAYEQYF
CDR3 DNA: TGCAGCGTTGAGGCTAGCGGGGGCGCGGGGGCCTACGAGCAGTACTTC
J gene: TRBJ2-7
clone size: .
V gene: TRBV29-1
D gene: TRBD2

CDR3 protein: CASRFEGRVTDTQYF
CDR3 DNA: TGTGCCAGCAGGTTCGAGGGGAGGGTCACAGATACGCAGTATTTT
J gene: TRBJ2-3
clone size: .
V gene: TRBV6-1
D gene: TRBD2

CDR3 protein: CASRTGQQYGYTF
CDR3 DNA: TGTGCCAGCAGGACGGGACAGCAATATGGCTACACCTTC
J gene: TRBJ1-2
clone size: few
V gene: TRBV7-2
D gene: TRBD1

CDR3 protein: CASSLEGQTSVTQYF
CDR3 DNA: TGCGCCAGCAGCTTGGAGGGACAAACCTCGGTGACCCAGTACTTC
J gene: TRBJ2-5
clone size: few
V gene: TRBV5-1
D gene: .

CDR3 protein: CASRPSGGSSYNEQFF
CDR3 DNA: TGCGCCAGCCGGCCTAGCGGGGGTAGCTCCTACAATGAGCAGTTCTTC
J gene: TRBJ2-1
clone size: .
V gene: TRBV5-1
D gene: TRBD2